This TCR beta chain is from a study of human CD8 memory T cell subsets. TPEX cells, early memory CD8+ T cells with exhausted-like traits, were CCR7+ PD-1+ TIGIT+. The starting material, duplicate vials of roughly 140,000 sorted CD8+ T cells per subset, provided the RNA. Worth noting for this clonotype: Its specificity is not known.

UMI-labeled 5' RACE was used, and it produced the TCR beta libraries. TCRdb re-called the 5' RACE reads; every CDR3 protein appears as one record, without DNA. Recorded for this sample: several thousand distinct CDR3 sequences. Whole-study results and caveats: Stem-like memory T cell repertoires barely overlapped those of precursor exhausted T cells.

There are 16 residues in the CDR3. The germline gives CDR1 SEHNR, CDR2 FQNEAQ (reference sequence). This chain joins TRBV7-9 and TRBJ1-4; TCRdb lists TRBD1, though no DNA is available to test this call. The specimen was CD8+ T cells from PBMCs. This clonotype originated in a human donor in good health. CDR3 sequence: CASSYLDRGGGEKLFF. Combining the CDR3 with reference TRBV7-9 and TRBJ1-4 gives the whole variable domain DTGVSQNPRHKITKRGQNVTFRCDPISEHNRLYWYRQTLGQGPEFLTYFQNEAQLEKSRLLSDRFSAERPKGSFSTLEIQRTEQGDSAMYLCASSYLDRGGGEKLFFGSGTQLSVL.